This T cell receptor (beta chain) was found in a study of T cells in Graves' hyperthyroidism and ophthalmopathy. Amplified TCR beta CDR3 regions came from RNA transcripts. RT-PCR in the first round (using the HTBI primer set) targeted the TCR CDR3. TCRdb fed the multiplex PCR reads into MiXCR, producing one record per CDR3 protein. Here the sample spans a few hundred thousand distinct CDR3 sequences, around a sixth being singletons. A patient was excluded if there was uncontrolled infection, other autoimmune disease, pregnancy or lactation. This clonotype was found many times. The ends were cut back, 8 bases at V and 6 bases at J, with 11 bases in the middle. The germline V gene has CDR1 SNHLY and CDR2 FYNNEI. CDR3 size: 12 residues.

The V and J genes are TRBV2 and TRBJ2-1; D perhaps matches TRBD2 (6 bases). The sequence came from a man younger than 35 with Graves' ophthalmopathy. Sequences were obtained from blood. Written as DNA, the CDR3 is TGTGCCAGCCGGGGAGGAGGCAATGAGCAGTTCTTC. It translates to CASRGGGNEQFF.